This T cell receptor beta chain is from a study of beta chain features in type 1 diabetes. The investigators reverse transcribed all of the isolated RNA, so they sequenced expressed TCRB transcripts. The table came from immunoSEQ multiplex PCR; TCRdb's copy has only in-frame clones and leaves some out. Of some 360,000 clones in the sample, 15% to 20% are singletons; the top ten hold 0.035% to 0.05%. The material sequenced was naive CD4+ T cells from blood. This clonotype was obtained from a woman under 30 in good health.

CDR3 loop: CAWRQANTGELFF. The CDR3 region has the DNA TGTGCCTGGAGACAGGCGAACACCGGGGAGCTGTTTTTT. V is TRBV30 and J is TRBJ2-2; tentative D call: TRBD1 (5 bases). CDR3 length: 13 residues. V lost 3 bases and J 0 bases, leaving 5 bases between the germline ends. Germline V gene data show CDR1 as GTSNPN and CDR2 as SVGIG (reference sequence).